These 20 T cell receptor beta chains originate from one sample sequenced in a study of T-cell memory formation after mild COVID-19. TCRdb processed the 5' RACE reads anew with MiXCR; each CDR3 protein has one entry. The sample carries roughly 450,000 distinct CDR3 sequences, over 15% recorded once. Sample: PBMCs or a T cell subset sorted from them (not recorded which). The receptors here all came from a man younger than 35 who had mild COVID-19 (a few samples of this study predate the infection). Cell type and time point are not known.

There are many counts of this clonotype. This chain's CDR3 is CASSFSANTEAFF. The CDR3 DNA is TGTGCCAGCAGCTTCTCCGCGAACACTGAAGCTTTCTTT. This chain links TRBV7-2 with TRBJ1-1, with D unresolved. The CDR3 is 13 amino acids. The germline V and J ends were trimmed by 3 bases and 1 base, with 6 bases remaining between them. Germline loops: CDR1 SGHTA, CDR2 FQGNSA.

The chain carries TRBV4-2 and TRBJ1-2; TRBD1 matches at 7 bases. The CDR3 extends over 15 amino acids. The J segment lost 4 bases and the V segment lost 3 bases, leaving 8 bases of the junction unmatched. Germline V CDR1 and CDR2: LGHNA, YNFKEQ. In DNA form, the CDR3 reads TGTGCCAGCAGCCAGACCGGGACAGTCTCCTATGGCTACACCTTC. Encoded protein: CASSQTGTVSYGYTF.

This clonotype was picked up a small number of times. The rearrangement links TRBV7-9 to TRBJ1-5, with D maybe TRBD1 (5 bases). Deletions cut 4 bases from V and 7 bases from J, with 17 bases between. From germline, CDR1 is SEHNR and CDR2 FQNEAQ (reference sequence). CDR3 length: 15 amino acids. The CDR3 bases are TGTGCCAGCAGCTCCGAGACAGTCCCCGGACAGCCCCAGCATTTT. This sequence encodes CASSSETVPGQPQHF.

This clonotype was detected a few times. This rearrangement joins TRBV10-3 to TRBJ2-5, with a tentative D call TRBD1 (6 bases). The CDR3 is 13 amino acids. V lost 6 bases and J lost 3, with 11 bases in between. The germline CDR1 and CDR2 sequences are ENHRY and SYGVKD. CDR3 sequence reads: CAIRGRGEETQYF. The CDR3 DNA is TGTGCCATCAGAGGCAGGGGCGAAGAGACCCAGTACTTC.

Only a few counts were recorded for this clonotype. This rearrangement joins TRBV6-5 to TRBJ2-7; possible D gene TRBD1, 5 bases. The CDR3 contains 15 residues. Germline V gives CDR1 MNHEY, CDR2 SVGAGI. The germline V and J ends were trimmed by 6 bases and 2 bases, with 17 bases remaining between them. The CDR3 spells CASRTAWGTTYEQYV. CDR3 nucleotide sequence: TGTGCCAGCAGGACAGCGTGGGGCACCACCTACGAGCAGTACGTC.

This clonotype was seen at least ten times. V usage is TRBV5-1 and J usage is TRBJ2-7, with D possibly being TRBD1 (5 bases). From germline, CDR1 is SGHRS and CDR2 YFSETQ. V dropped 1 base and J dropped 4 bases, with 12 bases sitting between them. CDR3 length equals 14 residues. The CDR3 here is CASSLLDSLYEQYF. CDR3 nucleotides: TGCGCCAGCAGCTTGCTAGACAGCTTATACGAGCAGTACTTC.

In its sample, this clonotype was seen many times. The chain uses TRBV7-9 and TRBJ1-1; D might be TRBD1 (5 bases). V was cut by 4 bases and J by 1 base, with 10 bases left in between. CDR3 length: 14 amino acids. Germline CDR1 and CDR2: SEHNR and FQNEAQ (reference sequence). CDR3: CASSYHGQNTEAFF. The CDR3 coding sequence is TGTGCCAGCAGCTATCACGGACAGAACACTGAAGCTTTCTTT.

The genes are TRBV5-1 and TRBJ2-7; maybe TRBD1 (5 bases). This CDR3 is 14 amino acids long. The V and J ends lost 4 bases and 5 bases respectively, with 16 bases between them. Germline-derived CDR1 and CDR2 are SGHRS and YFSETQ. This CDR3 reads CASSIGRGPDEQYF. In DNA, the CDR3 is TGCGCCAGCAGCATTGGTAGGGGTCCGGACGAGCAGTACTTC.

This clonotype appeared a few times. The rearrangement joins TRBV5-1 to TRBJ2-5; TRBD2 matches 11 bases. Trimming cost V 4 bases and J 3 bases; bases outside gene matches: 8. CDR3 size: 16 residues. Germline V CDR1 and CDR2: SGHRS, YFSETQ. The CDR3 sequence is CASSPRPGLAEETQYF. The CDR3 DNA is TGCGCCAGCAGCCCCCGGCCGGGACTAGCGGAAGAGACCCAGTACTTC.

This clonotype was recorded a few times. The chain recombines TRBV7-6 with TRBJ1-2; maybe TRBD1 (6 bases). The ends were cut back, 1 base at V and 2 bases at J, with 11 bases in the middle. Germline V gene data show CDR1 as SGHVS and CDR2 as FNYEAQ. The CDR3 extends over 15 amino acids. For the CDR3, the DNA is TGTGCCAGCAGCTTAGAAGCAGGGGTAAACTATGGCTACACCTTC. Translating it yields CASSLEAGVNYGYTF. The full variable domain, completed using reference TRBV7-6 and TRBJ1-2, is GAGVSQSPRYKVTKRGQDVALRCDPISGHVSLYWYRQALGQGPEFLTYFNYEAQQDKSGLPNDRFSAERPEGSISTLTIQRTEQRDSAMYRCASSLEAGVNYGYTFGSGTRLTVV.

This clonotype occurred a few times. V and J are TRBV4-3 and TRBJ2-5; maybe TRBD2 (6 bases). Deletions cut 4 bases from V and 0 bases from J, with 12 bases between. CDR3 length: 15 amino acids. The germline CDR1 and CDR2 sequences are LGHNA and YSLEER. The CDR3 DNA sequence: TGCGCCAGCAGCCGAACGCGGGACTACCAAGAGACCCAGTACTTC. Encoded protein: CASSRTRDYQETQYF.

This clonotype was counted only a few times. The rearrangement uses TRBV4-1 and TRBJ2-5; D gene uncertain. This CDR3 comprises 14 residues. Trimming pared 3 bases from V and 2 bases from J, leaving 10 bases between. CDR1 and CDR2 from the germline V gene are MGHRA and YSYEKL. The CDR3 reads CASSQRRGQETQYF. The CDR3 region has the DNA TGCGCCAGCAGCCAGCGACGTGGGCAAGAGACCCAGTACTTC.

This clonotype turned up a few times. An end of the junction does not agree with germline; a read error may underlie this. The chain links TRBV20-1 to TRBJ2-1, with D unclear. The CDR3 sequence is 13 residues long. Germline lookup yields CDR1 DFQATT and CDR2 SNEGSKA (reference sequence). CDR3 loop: CSAATVSHNEQFF. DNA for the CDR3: TGCAGTGCGGCGACGGTCTCCCACAATGAGCAGTTCTTC.

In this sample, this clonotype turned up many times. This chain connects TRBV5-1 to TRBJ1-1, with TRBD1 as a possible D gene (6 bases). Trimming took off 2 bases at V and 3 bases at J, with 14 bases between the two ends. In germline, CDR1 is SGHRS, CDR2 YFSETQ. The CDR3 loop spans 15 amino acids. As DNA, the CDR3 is TGCGCCAGCAGCTTACAGGGAATTGGTGACACTGAAGCTTTCTTT. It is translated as CASSLQGIGDTEAFF.

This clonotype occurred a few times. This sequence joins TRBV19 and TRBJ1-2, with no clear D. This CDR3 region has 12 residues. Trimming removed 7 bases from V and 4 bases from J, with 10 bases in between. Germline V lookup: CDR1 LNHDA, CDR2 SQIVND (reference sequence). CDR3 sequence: CASTPSTYGYTF. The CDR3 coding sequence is TGTGCCAGTACCCCAAGTACCTATGGCTACACCTTC.

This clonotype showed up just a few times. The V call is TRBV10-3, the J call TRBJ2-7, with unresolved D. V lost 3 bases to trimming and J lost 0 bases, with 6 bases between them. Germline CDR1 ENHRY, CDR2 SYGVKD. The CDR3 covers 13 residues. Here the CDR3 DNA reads TGTGCCATCAGTGAACGGGTCTCCTACGAGCAGTACGTC. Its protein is CAISERVSYEQYV.

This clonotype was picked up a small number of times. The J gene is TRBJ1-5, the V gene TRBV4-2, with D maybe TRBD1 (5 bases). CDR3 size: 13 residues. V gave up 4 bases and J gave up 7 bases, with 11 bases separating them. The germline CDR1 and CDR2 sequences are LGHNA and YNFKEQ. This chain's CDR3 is CASSRDQGQPQHF. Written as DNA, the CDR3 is TGTGCCAGCAGCCGAGATCAGGGCCAGCCCCAGCATTTT.

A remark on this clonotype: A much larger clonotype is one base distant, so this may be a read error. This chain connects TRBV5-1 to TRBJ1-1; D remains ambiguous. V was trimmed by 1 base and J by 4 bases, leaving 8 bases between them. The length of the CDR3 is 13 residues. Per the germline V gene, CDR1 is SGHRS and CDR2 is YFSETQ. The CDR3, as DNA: TGCGCCAGCAGCTTGACATGGAGCACTGAAGCTTTCTTT. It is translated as CASSLTWSTEAFF.

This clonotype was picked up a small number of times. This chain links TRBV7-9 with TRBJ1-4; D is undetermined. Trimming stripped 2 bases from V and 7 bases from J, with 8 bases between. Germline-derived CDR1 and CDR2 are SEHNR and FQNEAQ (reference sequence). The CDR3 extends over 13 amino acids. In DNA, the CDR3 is TGTGCCAGCAGCTTAATAGAACGTGAAAAACTGTTTTTT. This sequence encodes CASSLIEREKLFF.

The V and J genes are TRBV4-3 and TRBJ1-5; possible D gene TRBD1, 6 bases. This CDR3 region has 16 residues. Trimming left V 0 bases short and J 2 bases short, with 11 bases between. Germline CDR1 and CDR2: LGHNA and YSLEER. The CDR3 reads CASSQESGGGNQPQHF. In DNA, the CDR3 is TGCGCCAGCAGCCAAGAAAGCGGGGGCGGCAATCAGCCCCAGCATTTT.